This TCR beta chain originates from a study of technical replicates of blood from several donors. The repertoire was sequenced with immunoSEQ multiplex PCR; TCRdb's copy has only in-frame clones and lacks some. Of about 79,000 clones in the sample, roughly 94% were seen once. The CDR3 sequence is 17 residues long. Germline CDR1 SGHRS, CDR2 YFSETQ. The V gene end was trimmed by 0 bases and the J gene end by 1 base; junction bases not matched to a gene: 5. The chain carries TRBV5-1 and TRBJ2-1, with TRBD1 identical over 9 bases. Specimen: T cells isolated from PBMCs. The clonotype originates from a human donor in good health. DNA of the CDR3: TGCGCCAGCAGCTTGGTGGGACAGGGTTATTCCTACAATGAGCAGTTCTTC. Its translation is CASSLVGQGYSYNEQFF. The whole variable domain, filled in from reference TRBV5-1 and TRBJ2-1, reads KAGVTQTPRYLIKTRGQQVTLSCSPISGHRSVSWYQQTPGQGLQFLFEYFSETQRNKGNFPGRFSGRQFSNSRSEMNVSTLELGDSALYLCASSLVGQGYSYNEQFFGPGTRLTVL.